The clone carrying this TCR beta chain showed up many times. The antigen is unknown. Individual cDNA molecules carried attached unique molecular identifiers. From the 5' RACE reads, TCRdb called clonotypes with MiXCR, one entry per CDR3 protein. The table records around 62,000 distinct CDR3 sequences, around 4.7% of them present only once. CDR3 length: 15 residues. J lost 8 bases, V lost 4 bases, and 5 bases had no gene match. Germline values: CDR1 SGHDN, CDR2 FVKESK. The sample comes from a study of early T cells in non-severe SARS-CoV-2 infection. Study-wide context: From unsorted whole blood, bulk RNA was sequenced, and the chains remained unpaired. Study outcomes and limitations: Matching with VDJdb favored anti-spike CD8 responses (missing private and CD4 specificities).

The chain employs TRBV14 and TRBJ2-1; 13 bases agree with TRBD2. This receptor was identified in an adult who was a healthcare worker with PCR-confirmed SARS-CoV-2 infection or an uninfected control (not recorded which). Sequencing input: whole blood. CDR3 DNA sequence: TGTGCCAGCAGCCGGGGACTAGCGGGATTTCATGAGCAGTTCTTC. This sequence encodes CASSRGLAGFHEQFF.